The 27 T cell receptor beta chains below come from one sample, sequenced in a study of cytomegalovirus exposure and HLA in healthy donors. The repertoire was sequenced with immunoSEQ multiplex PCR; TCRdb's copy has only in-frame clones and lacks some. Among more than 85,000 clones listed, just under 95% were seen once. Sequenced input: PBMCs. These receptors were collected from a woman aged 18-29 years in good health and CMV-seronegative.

The CDR3 DNA is TGTGCCAGCAGCTCTGCGGAGACCCAGTACTTC. It translates to CASSSAETQYF. The chain couples TRBV7-2 to TRBJ2-5; no clear D. Germline V CDR1 and CDR2: SGHTA, FQGNSA. The ends were cut back, 4 bases at V and 5 bases at J, with 5 bases in the middle. CDR3 size: 11 residues.

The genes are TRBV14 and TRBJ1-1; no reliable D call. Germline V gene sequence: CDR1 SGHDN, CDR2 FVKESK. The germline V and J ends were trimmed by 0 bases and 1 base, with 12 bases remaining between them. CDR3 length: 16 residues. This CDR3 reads CASSQDWPIQNTEAFF. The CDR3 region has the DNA TGTGCCAGCAGCCAAGATTGGCCGATCCAGAACACTGAAGCTTTCTTT.

The CDR3 DNA is TGTGCCAGCAGTTACGGGCCGGGACAGGGGGCGGACATTCAGTACTTC. Its protein product is CASSYGPGQGADIQYF. The rearrangement joins TRBV6-6 to TRBJ2-4, with TRBD1 identical over 12 bases. In germline, CDR1 is MNHNY, CDR2 SVGAGI (reference sequence). With 2 bases clipped from V and 8 bases from J, the junction kept 7 bases outside the gene matches. The length of the CDR3 is 16 residues.

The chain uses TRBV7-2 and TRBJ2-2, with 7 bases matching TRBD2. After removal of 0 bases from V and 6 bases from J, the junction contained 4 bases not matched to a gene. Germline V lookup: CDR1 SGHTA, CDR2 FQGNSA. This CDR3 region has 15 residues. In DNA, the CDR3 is TGTGCCAGCAGCTTAGCGCGACGGGGGGCCGGGGAGCTGTTTTTT. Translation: CASSLARRGAGELFF.

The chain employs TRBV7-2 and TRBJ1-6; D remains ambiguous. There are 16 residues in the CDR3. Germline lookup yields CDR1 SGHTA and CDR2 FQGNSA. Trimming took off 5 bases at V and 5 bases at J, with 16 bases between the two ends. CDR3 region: CASSPLGGPDNSPLHF. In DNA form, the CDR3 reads TGTGCCAGCAGCCCGCTCGGAGGACCGGATAATTCACCCCTCCACTTT.

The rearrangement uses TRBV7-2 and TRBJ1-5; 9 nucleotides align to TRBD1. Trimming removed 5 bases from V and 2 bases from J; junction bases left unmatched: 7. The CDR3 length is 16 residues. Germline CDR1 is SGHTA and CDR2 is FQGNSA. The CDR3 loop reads CASSRTGGWGNQPQHF. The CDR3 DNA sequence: TGTGCCAGCAGCAGAACAGGGGGCTGGGGCAATCAGCCCCAGCATTTT.

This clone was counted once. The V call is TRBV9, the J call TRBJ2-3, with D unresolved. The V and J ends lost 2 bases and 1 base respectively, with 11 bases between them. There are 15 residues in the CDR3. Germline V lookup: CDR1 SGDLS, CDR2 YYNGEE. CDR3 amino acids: CASSVAPGGTDTQYF. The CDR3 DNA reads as TGTGCCAGCAGCGTCGCCCCCGGAGGCACAGATACGCAGTATTTT.

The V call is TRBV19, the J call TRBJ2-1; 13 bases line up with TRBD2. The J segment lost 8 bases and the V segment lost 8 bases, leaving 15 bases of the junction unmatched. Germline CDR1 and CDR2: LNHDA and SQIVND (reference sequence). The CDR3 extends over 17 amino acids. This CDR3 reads CASQTSGRNFILDEQFF. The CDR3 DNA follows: TGTGCCAGTCAGACTAGCGGGAGGAACTTCATATTGGATGAGCAGTTCTTC. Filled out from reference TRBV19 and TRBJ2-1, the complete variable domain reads DGGITQSPKYLFRKEGQNVTLSCEQNLNHDAMYWYRQDPGQGLRLIYYSQIVNDFQKGDIAEGYSVSREKKESFPLTVTSAQKNPTAFYLCASQTSGRNFILDEQFFGPGTRLTVL.

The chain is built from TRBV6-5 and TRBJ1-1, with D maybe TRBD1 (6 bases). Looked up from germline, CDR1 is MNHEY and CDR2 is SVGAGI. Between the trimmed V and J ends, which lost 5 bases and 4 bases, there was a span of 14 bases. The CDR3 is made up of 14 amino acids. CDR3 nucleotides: TGTGCCAGCAGTCGAGACAGGACTGGCACTGAAGCTTTCTTT. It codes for CASSRDRTGTEAFF.

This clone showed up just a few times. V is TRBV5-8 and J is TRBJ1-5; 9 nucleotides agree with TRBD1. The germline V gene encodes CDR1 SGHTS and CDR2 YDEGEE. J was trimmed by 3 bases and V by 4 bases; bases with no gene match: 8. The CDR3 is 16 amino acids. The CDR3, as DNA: TGTGCCAGCAGCATCGAAGGGACAGGGTCCAATCAGCCCCAGCATTTT. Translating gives CASSIEGTGSNQPQHF.

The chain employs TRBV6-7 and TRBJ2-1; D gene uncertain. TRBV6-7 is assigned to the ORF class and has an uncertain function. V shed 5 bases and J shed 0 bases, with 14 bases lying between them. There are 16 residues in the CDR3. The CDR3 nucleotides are TGTGCCAGCAGTAGCCTTTACCCGAGCTCCTACAATGAGCAGTTCTTC. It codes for CASSSLYPSSYNEQFF.

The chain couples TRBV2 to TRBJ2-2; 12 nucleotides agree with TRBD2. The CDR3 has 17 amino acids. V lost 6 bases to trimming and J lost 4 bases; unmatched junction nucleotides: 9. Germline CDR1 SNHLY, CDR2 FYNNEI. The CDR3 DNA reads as TGTGCCAGCAGCGGTTCTCCTAGCGGGGGGGTCACCGGGGAGCTGTTTTTT. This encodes CASSGSPSGGVTGELFF.

The CDR3 loop reads CASSSLRGGTEAFF. In nucleotides, the CDR3 is TGTGCCAGCAGCTCCCTGAGGGGAGGCACTGAAGCTTTCTTT. This rearrangement joins TRBV6-1 to TRBJ1-1; tentative D call: TRBD1 (5 bases). Trimming cost V 6 bases and J 4 bases, with 15 bases left between them. This CDR3 spans 14 amino acids. Per germline, CDR1 MNHNS and CDR2 SASEGT.

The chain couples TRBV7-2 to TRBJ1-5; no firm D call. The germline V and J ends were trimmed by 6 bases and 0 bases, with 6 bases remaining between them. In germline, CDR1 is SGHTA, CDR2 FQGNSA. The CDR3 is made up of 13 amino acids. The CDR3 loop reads CASSTNSNQPQHF. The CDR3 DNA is TGTGCCAGCAGTACAAATAGCAATCAGCCCCAGCATTTT.

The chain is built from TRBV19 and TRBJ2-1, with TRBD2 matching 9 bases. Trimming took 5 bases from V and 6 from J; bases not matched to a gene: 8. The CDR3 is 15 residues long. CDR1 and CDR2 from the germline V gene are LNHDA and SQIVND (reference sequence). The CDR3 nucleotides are TGTGCCAGTAGTGGCAGCGGGGGGCCTCTCAATGAGCAGTTCTTC. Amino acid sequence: CASSGSGGPLNEQFF.

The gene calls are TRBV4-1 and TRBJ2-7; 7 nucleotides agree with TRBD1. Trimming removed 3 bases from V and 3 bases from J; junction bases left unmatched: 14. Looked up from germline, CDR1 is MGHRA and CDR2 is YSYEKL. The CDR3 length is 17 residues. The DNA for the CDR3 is TGCGCCAGCAGCCATAGGGCAGGGACAGAACCGAACTACGAGCAGTACTTC. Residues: CASSHRAGTEPNYEQYF.

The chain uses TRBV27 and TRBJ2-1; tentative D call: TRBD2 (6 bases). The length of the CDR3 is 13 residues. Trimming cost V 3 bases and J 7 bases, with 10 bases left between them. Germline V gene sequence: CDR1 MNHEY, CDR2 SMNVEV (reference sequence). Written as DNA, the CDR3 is TGTGCCAGCAGTTTTTCGGGGGAAAATGAGCAGTTCTTC. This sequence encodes CASSFSGENEQFF.

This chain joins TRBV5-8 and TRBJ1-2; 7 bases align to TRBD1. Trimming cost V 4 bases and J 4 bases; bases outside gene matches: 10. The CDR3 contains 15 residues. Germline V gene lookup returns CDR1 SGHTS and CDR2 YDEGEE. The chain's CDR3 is CASSPDRVEAYGYTF. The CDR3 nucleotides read TGTGCCAGCAGCCCCGACAGGGTGGAAGCCTATGGCTACACCTTC.

CDR3 sequence: CASRAGMTGSYEQYF. The CDR3 bases are TGTGCCAGCAGGGCCGGGATGACGGGATCCTACGAGCAGTACTTC. The V and J genes are TRBV11-2 and TRBJ2-7; D perhaps matches TRBD2 (5 bases). This CDR3 has 15 residues. CDR1 and CDR2 (germline): SGHAT, FQNNGV. Trimming took 6 bases from V and 1 from J, leaving 16 bases between them.

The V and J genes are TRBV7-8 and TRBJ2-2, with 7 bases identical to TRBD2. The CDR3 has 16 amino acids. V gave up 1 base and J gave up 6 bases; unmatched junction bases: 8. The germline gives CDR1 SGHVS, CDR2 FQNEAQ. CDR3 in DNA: TGTGCCAGCAGCTTAGAAGGCGGGAGTTTCGCCGGGGAGCTGTTTTTT. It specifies CASSLEGGSFAGELFF.

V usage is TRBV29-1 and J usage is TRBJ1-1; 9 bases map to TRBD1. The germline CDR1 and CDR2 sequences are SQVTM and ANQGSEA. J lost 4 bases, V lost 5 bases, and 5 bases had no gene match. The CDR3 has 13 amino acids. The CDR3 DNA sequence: TGCAGCGTTAGACAGGGGGAGAGCACTGAAGCTTTCTTT. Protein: CSVRQGESTEAFF. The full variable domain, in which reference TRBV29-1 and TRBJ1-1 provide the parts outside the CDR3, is SAVISQKPSRDICQRGTSLTIQCQVDSQVTMMFWYRQQPGQSLTLIATANQGSEATYESGFVIDKFPISRPNLTFSTLTVSNMSPEDSSIYLCSVRQGESTEAFFGQGTRLTVV.

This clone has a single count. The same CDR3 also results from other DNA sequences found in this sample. The CDR3 is CSVEETGGVRAFF. The CDR3 nucleotides are TGCAGCGTTGAAGAGACAGGGGGCGTTCGAGCTTTCTTT. The chain uses TRBV29-1 and TRBJ1-1; 10 bases agree with TRBD1. With 0 bases clipped from V and 10 bases from J, the junction kept 5 bases outside the gene matches. The germline V gene encodes CDR1 SQVTM and CDR2 ANQGSEA. This CDR3 spans 13 amino acids.

The CDR3 region has the DNA TGTGCCAGCAGCTCCCAGGGGGACACTGAAGCTTTCTTT. Translating it yields CASSSQGDTEAFF. The chain uses TRBV7-3 and TRBJ1-1, with 7 bases lining up with TRBD1. Germline CDR1 reads SGHTA; CDR2 reads FQGTGA. The CDR3 runs 13 residues. V lost 4 bases to trimming and J lost 3 bases; unmatched junction nucleotides: 2.

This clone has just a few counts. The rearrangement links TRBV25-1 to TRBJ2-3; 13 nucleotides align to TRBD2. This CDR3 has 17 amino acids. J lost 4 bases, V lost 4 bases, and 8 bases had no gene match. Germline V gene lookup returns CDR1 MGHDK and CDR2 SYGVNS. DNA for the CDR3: TGTGCCAGCAGTGGACAAAGGGGACTAGCGGGGTCAGATACGCAGTATTTT. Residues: CASSGQRGLAGSDTQYF. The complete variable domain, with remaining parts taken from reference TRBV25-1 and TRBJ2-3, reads EADIYQTPRYLVIGTGKKITLECSQTMGHDKMYWYQQDPGMELHLIHYSYGVNSTEKGDLSSESTVSRIRTEHFPLTLESARPSHTSQYLCASSGQRGLAGSDTQYFGPGTRLTVL.

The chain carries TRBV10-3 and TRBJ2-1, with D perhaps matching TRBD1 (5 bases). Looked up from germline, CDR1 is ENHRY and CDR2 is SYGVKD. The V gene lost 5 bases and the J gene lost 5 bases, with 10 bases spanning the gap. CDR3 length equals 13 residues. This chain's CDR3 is CAISWGGDNEQFF. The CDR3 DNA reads TGTGCCATCAGTTGGGGCGGCGACAATGAGCAGTTCTTC.

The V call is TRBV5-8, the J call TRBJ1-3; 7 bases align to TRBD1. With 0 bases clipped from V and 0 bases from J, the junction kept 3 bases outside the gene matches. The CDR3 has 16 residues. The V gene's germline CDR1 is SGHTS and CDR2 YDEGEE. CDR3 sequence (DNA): TGTGCCAGCAGCTTGGAGAGACAGGGCTCTGGAAACACCATATATTTT. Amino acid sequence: CASSLERQGSGNTIYF. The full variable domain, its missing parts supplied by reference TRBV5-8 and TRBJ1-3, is EAGVTQSPTHLIKTRGQQATLRCSPISGHTSVYWYQQALGLGLQFLLWYDEGEERNRGNFPPRFSGRQFPNYSSELNVNALELEDSALYLCASSLERQGSGNTIYFGEGSWLTVV.

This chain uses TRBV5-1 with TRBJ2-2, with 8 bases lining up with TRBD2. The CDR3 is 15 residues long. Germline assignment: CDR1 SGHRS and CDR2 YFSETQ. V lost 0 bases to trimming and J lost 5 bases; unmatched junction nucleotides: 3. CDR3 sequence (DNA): TGCGCCAGCAGCTTGGACGGGAGGGGGACCGGGGAGCTGTTTTTT. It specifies CASSLDGRGTGELFF.